These 14 T cell receptor beta chains were sequenced from one sample in a study of T cell repertoires in cytomegalovirus infection. For these receptors, no antigen is known. TCRdb re-called the reads through MiXCR, storing one row per CDR3 protein. Of 45,000 to 75,000 distinct CDR3 sequences listed, around 33% are singletons. Sequencing was carried out using PBMCs, sequenced either directly or after in vitro stimulation (not recorded which). Receptors originate from a human donor in good health (CMV status not recorded). Some clones in this sample may be carry-over from other donors' samples.

In DNA, the CDR3 is TGCAGTGCTAGTCGTCGGCGGGGGCCCTCCAATGAGCAGTTCTTC. It yields the protein CSASRRRGPSNEQFF. This rearrangement joins TRBV20-1 to TRBJ2-1; tentative D call: TRBD2 (7 bases). The CDR3 sequence is 15 residues long. Trimming left V 3 bases short and J 6 bases short, with 18 bases between. Germline-derived CDR1 and CDR2 are DFQATT and SNEGSKA (reference sequence).

The rearrangement links TRBV12-3 or TRBV12-4 to TRBJ1-2; D uncertain. V was clipped by 2 bases and J by 8 bases, with 9 bases between them. There are 12 residues in the CDR3. CDR3 DNA: TGTGCCAGCAGTTTACTGGGCCACGGCTACACCTTC. The encoded protein is CASSLLGHGYTF.

The rearrangement joins TRBV5-4 to TRBJ2-1, with 11 bases aligning to TRBD2. The V and J ends lost 4 bases and 9 bases, in that order; junction bases with no gene match: 15. In germline, CDR1 is SGHNT, CDR2 YYREEE (reference sequence). The CDR3 is made up of 17 amino acids. Here the CDR3 DNA reads TGTGCCAGCAGCGCCCTCCCGGGACTAGCGGATGCGCGTGAGCAGTTCTTC. This sequence encodes CASSALPGLADAREQFF. The entire variable domain, with the rest obtained from reference TRBV5-4 and TRBJ2-1, is as follows: ETGVTQSPTHLIKTRGQQVTLRCSSQSGHNTVSWYQQALGQGPQFIFQYYREEENGRGNFPPRFSGLQFPNYSSELNVNALELDDSALYLCASSALPGLADAREQFFGPGTRLTVL.

The rearrangement uses TRBV5-1 and TRBJ2-1, with 7 bases matching TRBD2. With V trimmed by 0 bases and J by 7 bases, 7 bases remained unmatched. CDR1 and CDR2 from the germline V gene are SGHRS and YFSETQ. CDR3 length: 15 amino acids. The CDR3 region is CASSLDGGRGNEQFF. The CDR3, as DNA: TGCGCCAGCAGCTTGGATGGCGGGAGAGGTAATGAGCAGTTCTTC.

The rearrangement joins TRBV2 to TRBJ1-4; possible D gene TRBD1, 6 bases. Germline V lookup: CDR1 SNHLY, CDR2 FYNNEI. CDR3 length equals 15 residues. Trimming left V 7 bases short and J 8 bases short, with 20 bases between. Here the CDR3 DNA reads TGTGCCAGCACCCCCCGGGTGGGGGCGGGCGAAAAACTGTTTTTT. It codes for CASTPRVGAGEKLFF.

This rearrangement joins TRBV27 to TRBJ1-1; D ambiguous. The CDR3 length is 11 residues. Trimming shortened V by 3 bases and J by 8 bases, and 7 bases separated the two germline ends. Looked up from germline, CDR1 is MNHEY and CDR2 is SMNVEV (reference sequence). CDR3 coding DNA: TGTGCCAGCAGTTTGGGTAGAGAAGCTTTCTTT. Encoded protein: CASSLGREAFF.

The V and J genes are TRBV12-3 or TRBV12-4 and TRBJ2-1; D ambiguous. This CDR3 comprises 15 residues. With 6 bases removed from V and 0 bases from J, the gap between germline ends came to 12 bases. The DNA of the CDR3 is TGTGCCAGCAGCCAGACGGAGACCTCCTACAATGAGCAGTTCTTC. Residues: CASSQTETSYNEQFF.

A few counts support this clonotype. V is TRBV6-1 and J is TRBJ1-3, with unresolved D. Germline CDR1 reads MNHNS; CDR2 reads SASEGT. The germline V and J ends were trimmed by 8 bases and 0 bases, with 8 bases remaining between them. This CDR3 contains 13 residues. The CDR3 reads CASEGDSGNTIYF. Here the CDR3 DNA reads TGTGCCAGCGAAGGAGACTCTGGAAACACCATATATTTT.

This clonotype has only a few counts. The chain combines TRBV11-2 with TRBJ1-1, with TRBD1 identical over 7 bases. V lost 5 bases to trimming and J lost 6 bases; unmatched junction nucleotides: 12. CDR1 and CDR2 (germline): SGHAT, FQNNGV. This CDR3 is 15 amino acids long. The CDR3 DNA sequence: TGTGCCAGCAGCGCCCGACAGGGAACAGGCGCTGAAGCTTTCTTT. It yields the protein CASSARQGTGAEAFF.

This clonotype was counted ten times or more. V gene TRBV7-8 combines with J gene TRBJ2-7; tentative D call: TRBD2 (5 bases). The V and J ends lost 1 base and 7 bases respectively, with 14 bases between them. The germline V gene encodes CDR1 SGHVS and CDR2 FQNEAQ. The CDR3 runs 14 residues. The CDR3 DNA reads TGTGCCAGCAGCTTAGTGATAACTTCGGGAGAGCAGTACTTC. Translating gives CASSLVITSGEQYF.

The chain links TRBV7-9 to TRBJ1-2; D remains unclear. Trimming cost V 10 bases and J 7 bases, with 16 bases left between them. The CDR3 extends over 12 amino acids. CDR1 is SEHNR and CDR2 is FQNEAQ in the germline V gene (reference sequence). CDR3 sequence reads: CAISPERTGYTF. The CDR3 DNA follows: TGTGCCATCTCTCCTGAAAGGACTGGCTACACCTTC.

The chain joins TRBV13 to TRBJ2-5; 7 nucleotides align to TRBD2. The CDR3 runs 15 residues. Germline-derived CDR1 and CDR2 are PRHDT and FYEKMQ (reference sequence). The junction had 10 bases not matched to a gene; V was cut back by 8 bases and J by 1 base. CDR3 bases: TGTGCCAGCGCCGCGGGAGTCGGGGGCCAAGAGACCCAGTACTTC. Protein sequence: CASAAGVGGQETQYF. The entire variable domain, with the rest obtained from reference TRBV13 and TRBJ2-5, is as follows: AAGVIQSPRHLIKEKRETATLKCYPIPRHDTVYWYQQGPGQDPQFLISFYEKMQSDKGSIPDRFSAQQFSDYHSELNMSSLELGDSALYFCASAAGVGGQETQYFGPGTRLLVL.

The chain is built from TRBV6-5 and TRBJ2-1; 8 nucleotides match TRBD1. The trim removed 7 bases at V and 8 bases at J, leaving 7 bases unmatched. The CDR3 length is 13 residues. From germline, CDR1 is MNHEY and CDR2 SVGAGI. CDR3 DNA: TGTGCCAGCACAGGGGGCGGTACTGATGAGCAGTTCTTC. This encodes CASTGGGTDEQFF.

A few counts support this clonotype. The V and J genes are TRBV7-6 and TRBJ2-1; 10 positions match TRBD2. This CDR3 comprises 17 residues. Germline V gene data show CDR1 as SGHVS and CDR2 as FNYEAQ. V was pared by 4 bases and J by 3 bases, with 9 bases of the junction left unmatched. DNA of the CDR3: TGTGCCAGCAGCTCGGAAGCCGGGACTAGCGTCTACAATGAGCAGTTCTTC. As protein: CASSSEAGTSVYNEQFF.